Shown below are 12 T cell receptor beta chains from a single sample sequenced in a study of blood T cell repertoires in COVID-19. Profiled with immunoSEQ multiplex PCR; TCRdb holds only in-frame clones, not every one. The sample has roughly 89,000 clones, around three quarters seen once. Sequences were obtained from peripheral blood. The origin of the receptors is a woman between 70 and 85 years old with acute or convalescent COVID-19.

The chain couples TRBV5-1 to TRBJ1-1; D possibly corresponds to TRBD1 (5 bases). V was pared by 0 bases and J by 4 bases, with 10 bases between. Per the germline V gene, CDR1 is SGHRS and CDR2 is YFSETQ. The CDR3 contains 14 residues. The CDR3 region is CASSLEWRGTEAFF. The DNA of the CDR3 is TGCGCCAGCAGCTTGGAATGGAGGGGCACTGAAGCTTTCTTT. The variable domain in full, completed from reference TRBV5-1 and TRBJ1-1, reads KAGVTQTPRYLIKTRGQQVTLSCSPISGHRSVSWYQQTPGQGLQFLFEYFSETQRNKGNFPGRFSGRQFSNSRSEMNVSTLELGDSALYLCASSLEWRGTEAFFGQGTRLTVV.

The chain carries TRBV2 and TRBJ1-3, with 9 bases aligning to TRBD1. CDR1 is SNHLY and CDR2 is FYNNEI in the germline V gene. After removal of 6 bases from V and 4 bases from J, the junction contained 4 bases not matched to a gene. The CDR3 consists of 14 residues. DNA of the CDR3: TGTGCCAGCAGCAGGGACAGGGCAGGAAACACCATATATTTT. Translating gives CASSRDRAGNTIYF.

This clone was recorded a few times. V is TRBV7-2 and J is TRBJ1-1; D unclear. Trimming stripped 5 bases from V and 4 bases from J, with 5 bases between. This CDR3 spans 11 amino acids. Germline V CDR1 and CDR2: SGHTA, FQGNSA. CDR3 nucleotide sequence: TGTGCCAGCAGCCCCTTCACTGAAGCTTTCTTT. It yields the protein CASSPFTEAFF.

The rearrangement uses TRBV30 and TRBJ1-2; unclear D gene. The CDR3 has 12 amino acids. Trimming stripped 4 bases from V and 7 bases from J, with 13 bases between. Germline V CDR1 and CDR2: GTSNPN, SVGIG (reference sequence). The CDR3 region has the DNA TGTGCCTGGAATAGGCGGGTCGGTGGCTACACCTTC. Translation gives CAWNRRVGGYTF.

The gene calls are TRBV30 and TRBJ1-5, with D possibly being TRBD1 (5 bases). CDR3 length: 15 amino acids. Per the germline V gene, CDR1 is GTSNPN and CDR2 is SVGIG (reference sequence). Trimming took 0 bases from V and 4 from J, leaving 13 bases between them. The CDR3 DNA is TGTGCCTGGAGTGTAGGGTCGGGGGAAAATCAGCCCCAGCATTTT. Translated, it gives CAWSVGSGENQPQHF.

The DNA of the CDR3 is TGTGCCAGCAGCTTAGGAGGGATTGTCGGCGGCCAAGAGACCCAGTACTTC. This gives the protein CASSLGGIVGGQETQYF. The chain carries TRBV11-2 and TRBJ2-5, with D possibly TRBD2 on 5 matching bases. This CDR3 contains 17 residues. V lost 1 base and J lost 1, with 16 bases in between. Germline V gene data show CDR1 as SGHAT and CDR2 as FQNNGV.

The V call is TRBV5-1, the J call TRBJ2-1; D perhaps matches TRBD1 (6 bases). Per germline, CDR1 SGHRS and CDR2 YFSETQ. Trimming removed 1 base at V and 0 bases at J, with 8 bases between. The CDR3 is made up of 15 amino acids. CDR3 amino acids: CASSLTGSSYNEQFF. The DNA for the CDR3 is TGCGCCAGCAGCTTGACAGGGAGCTCCTACAATGAGCAGTTCTTC. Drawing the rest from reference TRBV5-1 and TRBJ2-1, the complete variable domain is KAGVTQTPRYLIKTRGQQVTLSCSPISGHRSVSWYQQTPGQGLQFLFEYFSETQRNKGNFPGRFSGRQFSNSRSEMNVSTLELGDSALYLCASSLTGSSYNEQFFGPGTRLTVL.

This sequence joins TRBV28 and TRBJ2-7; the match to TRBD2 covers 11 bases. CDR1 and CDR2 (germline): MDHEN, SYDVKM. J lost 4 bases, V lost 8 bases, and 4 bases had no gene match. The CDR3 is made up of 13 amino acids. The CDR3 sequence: CASVAGGQYEQYF. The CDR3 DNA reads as TGTGCCAGCGTAGCGGGGGGGCAGTACGAGCAGTACTTC.

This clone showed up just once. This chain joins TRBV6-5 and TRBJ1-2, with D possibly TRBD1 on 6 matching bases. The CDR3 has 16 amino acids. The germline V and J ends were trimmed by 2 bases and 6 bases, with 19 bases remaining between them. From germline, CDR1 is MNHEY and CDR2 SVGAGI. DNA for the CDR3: TGTGCCAGCAGTTACGACCTCCGGGACATGGCGAATGGCTACACCTTC. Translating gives CASSYDLRDMANGYTF.

The CDR3 reads CASSLLSQGYGYTF. DNA of the CDR3: TGTGCCAGCAGCTTGTTGTCGCAGGGGTATGGCTACACCTTC. This rearrangement joins TRBV5-4 to TRBJ1-2; TRBD1 might be the D (6 bases). Germline-derived CDR1 and CDR2 are SGHNT and YYREEE (reference sequence). V was trimmed by 1 base and J by 5 bases, leaving 12 bases between them. The CDR3 has 14 residues.

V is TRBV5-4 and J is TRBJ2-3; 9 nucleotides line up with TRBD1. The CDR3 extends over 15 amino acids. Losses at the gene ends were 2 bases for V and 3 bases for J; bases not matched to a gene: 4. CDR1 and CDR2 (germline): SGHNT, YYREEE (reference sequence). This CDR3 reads CASSLDRGATDTQYF. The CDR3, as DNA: TGTGCCAGCAGCTTAGACAGGGGGGCAACAGATACGCAGTATTTT. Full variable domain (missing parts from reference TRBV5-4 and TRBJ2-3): ETGVTQSPTHLIKTRGQQVTLRCSSQSGHNTVSWYQQALGQGPQFIFQYYREEENGRGNFPPRFSGLQFPNYSSELNVNALELDDSALYLCASSLDRGATDTQYFGPGTRLTVL.

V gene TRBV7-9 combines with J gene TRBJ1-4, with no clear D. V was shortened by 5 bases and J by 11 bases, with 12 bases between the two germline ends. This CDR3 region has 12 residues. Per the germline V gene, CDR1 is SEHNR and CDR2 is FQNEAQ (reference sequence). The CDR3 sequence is CASSEAMEKLFF. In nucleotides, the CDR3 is TGTGCCAGCAGCGAGGCGATGGAGAAACTGTTTTTT. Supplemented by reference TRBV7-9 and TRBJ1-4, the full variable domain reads DTGVSQNPRHKITKRGQNVTFRCDPISEHNRLYWYRQTLGQGPEFLTYFQNEAQLEKSRLLSDRFSAERPKGSFSTLEIQRTEQGDSAMYLCASSEAMEKLFFGSGTQLSVL.